This T cell receptor beta chain originates from a study of neoadjuvant anti-PD-1 for oral cavity cancer. Background on the study: Patients without progression received a fourth nivolumab dose around day 43, then surgical resection on days 50-56.

Findings and limits, study-wide: Higher pretreatment blood Treg/Th17 ratios correlated with higher pretreatment blood and lower post-treatment tumor TCRbeta clonality.

Assay: immunoSEQ multiplex PCR; the TCRdb copy retains only in-frame clones and omits some. The data show over 65,000 clones, more than 75% seen once. Per the germline V gene, CDR1 is LNHDA and CDR2 is SQIVND (reference sequence). The CDR3 is made up of 15 amino acids. V lost 6 bases to trimming and J lost 5 bases, with 16 bases between them. Of note for this clone: No antigen is known for it.

The time point is: after neoadjuvant nivolumab, at surgical resection. These newly diagnosed stage II-IVA oral cavity squamous cell carcinoma patients had no prior systemic or radiation treatment. Patients had HPV-negative, locally advanced oral cavity squamous cell carcinoma. This chain connects TRBV19 to TRBJ1-4; D may be TRBD1 (5 bases). The TCR was taken from a person aged 35 to 85 with oral cavity squamous cell carcinoma. The starting material was PBMCs, obtained after nivolumab (anti-PD-1) treatment. The CDR3 DNA is TGTGCCAGTAGGTTGTCCGGGACGTTAAATGAAAAACTGTTTTTT. Residues: CASRLSGTLNEKLFF.